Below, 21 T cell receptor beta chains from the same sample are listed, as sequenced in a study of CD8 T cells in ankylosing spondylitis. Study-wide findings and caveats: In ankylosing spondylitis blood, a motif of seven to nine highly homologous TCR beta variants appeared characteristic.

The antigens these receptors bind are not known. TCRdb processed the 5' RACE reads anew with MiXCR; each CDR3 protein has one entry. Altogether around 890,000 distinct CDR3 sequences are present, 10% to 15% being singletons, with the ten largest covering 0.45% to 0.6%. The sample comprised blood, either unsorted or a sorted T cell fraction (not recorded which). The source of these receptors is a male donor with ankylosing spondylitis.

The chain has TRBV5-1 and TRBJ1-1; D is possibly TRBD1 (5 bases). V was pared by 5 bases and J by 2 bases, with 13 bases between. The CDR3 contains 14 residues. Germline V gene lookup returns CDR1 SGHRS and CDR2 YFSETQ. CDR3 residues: CASRPQGRNTEAFF. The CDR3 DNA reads TGCGCCAGCAGACCTCAGGGAAGAAACACTGAAGCTTTCTTT. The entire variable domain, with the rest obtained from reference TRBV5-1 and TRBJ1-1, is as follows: KAGVTQTPRYLIKTRGQQVTLSCSPISGHRSVSWYQQTPGQGLQFLFEYFSETQRNKGNFPGRFSGRQFSNSRSEMNVSTLELGDSALYLCASRPQGRNTEAFFGQGTRLTVV.

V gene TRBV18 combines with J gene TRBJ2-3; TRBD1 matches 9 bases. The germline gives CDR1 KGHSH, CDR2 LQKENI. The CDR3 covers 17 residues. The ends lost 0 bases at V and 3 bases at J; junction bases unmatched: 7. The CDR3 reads CASSPPLGQGATDTQYF. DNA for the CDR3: TGTGCCAGCTCACCACCTTTGGGACAGGGTGCGACAGATACGCAGTATTTT.

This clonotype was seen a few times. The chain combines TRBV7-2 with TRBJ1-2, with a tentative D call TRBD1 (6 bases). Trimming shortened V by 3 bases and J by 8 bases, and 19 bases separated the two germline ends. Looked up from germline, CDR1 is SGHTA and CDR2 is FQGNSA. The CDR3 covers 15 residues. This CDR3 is CASSFILTGSEGYTF. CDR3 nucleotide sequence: TGTGCCAGCAGCTTCATTCTTACAGGGTCAGAGGGCTACACCTTC.

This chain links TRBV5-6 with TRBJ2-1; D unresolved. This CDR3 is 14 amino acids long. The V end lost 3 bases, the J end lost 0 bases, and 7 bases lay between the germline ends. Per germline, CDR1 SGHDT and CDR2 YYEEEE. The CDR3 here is CASSSYSSYNEQFF. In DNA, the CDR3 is TGTGCCAGCAGCTCCTACAGCTCCTACAATGAGCAGTTCTTC.

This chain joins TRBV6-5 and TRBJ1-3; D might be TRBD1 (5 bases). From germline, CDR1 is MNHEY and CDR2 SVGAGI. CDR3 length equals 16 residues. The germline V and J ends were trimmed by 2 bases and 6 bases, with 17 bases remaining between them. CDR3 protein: CASSYIRWGEENTIYF. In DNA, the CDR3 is TGTGCCAGCAGTTACATACGGTGGGGGGAAGAAAACACCATATATTTT.

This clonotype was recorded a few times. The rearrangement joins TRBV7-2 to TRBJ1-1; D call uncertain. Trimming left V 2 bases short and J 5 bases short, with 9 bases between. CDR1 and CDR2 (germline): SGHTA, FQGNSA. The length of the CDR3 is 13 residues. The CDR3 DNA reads TGTGCCAGCAGCTTAATTGGGGAGACTGAAGCTTTCTTT. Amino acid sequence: CASSLIGETEAFF.

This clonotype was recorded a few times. The CDR3 DNA is TGCAGCGCGGGGGGCGCTAGGGTTTACTACACCTTC. Its protein is CSAGGARVYYTF. This chain uses TRBV20-1 with TRBJ1-2; a possible D gene is TRBD1 (6 bases). CDR1 is DFQATT, CDR2 SNEGSKA, per germline (reference sequence). The CDR3 spans 12 residues.

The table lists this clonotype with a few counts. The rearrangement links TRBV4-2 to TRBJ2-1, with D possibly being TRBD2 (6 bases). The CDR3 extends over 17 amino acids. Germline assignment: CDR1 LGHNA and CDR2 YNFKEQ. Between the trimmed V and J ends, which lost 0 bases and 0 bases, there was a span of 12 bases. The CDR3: CASSQDGRGLSYNEQFF. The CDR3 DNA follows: TGTGCCAGCAGCCAAGACGGGCGGGGACTCTCCTACAATGAGCAGTTCTTC.

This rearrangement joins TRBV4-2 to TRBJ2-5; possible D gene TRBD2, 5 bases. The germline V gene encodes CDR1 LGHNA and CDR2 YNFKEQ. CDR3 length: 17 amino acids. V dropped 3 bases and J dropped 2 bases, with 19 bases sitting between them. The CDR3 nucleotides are TGTGCCAGCAGCCACCGACCCACGGAACGGGGTCAAGAGACCCAGTACTTC. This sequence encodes CASSHRPTERGQETQYF.

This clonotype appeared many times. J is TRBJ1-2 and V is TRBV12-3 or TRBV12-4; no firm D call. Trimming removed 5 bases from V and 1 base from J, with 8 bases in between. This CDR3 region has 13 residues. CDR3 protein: CASSISHNYGYTF. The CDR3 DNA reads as TGTGCCAGCAGTATCAGCCATAACTATGGCTACACCTTC.

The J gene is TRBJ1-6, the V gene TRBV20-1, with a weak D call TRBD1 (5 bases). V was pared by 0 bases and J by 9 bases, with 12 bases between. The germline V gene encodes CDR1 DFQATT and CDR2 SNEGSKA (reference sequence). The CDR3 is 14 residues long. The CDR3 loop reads CSARDVGTSSPLHF. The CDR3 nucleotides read TGCAGTGCTAGAGACGTCGGGACCTCTTCACCCCTCCACTTT.

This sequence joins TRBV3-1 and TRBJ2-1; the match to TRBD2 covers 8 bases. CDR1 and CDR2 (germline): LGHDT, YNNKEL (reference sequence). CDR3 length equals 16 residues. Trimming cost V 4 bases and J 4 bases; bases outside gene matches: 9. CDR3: CASSRVGTSRYNEQFF. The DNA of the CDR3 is TGTGCCAGCAGCCGTGTTGGGACTAGTCGGTACAATGAGCAGTTCTTC.

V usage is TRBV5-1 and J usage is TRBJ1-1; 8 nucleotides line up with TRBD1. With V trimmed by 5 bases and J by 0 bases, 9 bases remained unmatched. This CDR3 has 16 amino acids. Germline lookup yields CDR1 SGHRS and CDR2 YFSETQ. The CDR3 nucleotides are TGCGCCAGCAGACAAGGACAGGGAGGAATGAACACTGAAGCTTTCTTT. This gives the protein CASRQGQGGMNTEAFF.

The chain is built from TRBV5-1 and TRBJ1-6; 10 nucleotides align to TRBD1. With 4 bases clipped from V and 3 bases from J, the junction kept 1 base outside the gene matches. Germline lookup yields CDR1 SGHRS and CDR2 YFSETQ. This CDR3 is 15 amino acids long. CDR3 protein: CASSGTGDYNSPLHF. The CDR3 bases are TGCGCCAGCAGCGGGACAGGGGACTATAATTCACCCCTCCACTTT.

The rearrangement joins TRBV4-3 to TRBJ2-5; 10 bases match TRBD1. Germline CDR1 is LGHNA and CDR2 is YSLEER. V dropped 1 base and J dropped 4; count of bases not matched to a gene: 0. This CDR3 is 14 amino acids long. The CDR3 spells CASSQGTGGETQYF. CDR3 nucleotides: TGCGCCAGCAGCCAAGGGACAGGGGGAGAGACCCAGTACTTC.

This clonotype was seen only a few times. CDR3 protein: CSAREEGNTEAFF. DNA for the CDR3: TGCAGTGCTAGAGAGGAGGGAAACACTGAAGCTTTCTTT. The J gene is TRBJ1-1, the V gene TRBV20-1; D unclear. The germline gives CDR1 DFQATT, CDR2 SNEGSKA (reference sequence). Deletions cut 0 bases from V and 2 bases from J, with 7 bases between. The CDR3 contains 13 residues.

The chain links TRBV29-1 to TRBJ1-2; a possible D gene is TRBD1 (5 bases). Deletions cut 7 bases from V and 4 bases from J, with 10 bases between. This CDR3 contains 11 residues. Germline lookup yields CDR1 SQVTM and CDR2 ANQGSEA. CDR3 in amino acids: CSGGGTYGYTF. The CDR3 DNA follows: TGCAGCGGGGGAGGGACCTATGGCTACACCTTC.

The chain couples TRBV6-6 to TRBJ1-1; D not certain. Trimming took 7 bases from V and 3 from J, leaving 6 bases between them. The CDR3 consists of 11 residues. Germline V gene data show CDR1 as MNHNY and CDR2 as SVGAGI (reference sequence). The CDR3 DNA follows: TGTGCCAGCACTGTGTACACTGAAGCTTTCTTT. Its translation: CASTVYTEAFF.

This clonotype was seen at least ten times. The chain's CDR3 is CASSQEPTRTGQFF. CDR3 DNA: TGCGCCAGCAGCCAAGAACCGACCCGAACGGGGCAGTTCTTC. V usage is TRBV4-1 and J usage is TRBJ2-1, with D uncertain. Germline V CDR1 and CDR2: MGHRA, YSYEKL. The CDR3 extends over 14 amino acids. V was shortened by 0 bases and J by 12 bases, with 15 bases between the two germline ends.

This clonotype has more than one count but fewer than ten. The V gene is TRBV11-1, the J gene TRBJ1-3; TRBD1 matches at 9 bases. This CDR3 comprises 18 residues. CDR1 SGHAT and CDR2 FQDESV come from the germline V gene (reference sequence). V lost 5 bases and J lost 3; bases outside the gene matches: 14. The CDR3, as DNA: TGTGCCAGCAGCCCTTACGGGACAGGGTGGTTAATTGGAAACACCATATATTTT. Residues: CASSPYGTGWLIGNTIYF.

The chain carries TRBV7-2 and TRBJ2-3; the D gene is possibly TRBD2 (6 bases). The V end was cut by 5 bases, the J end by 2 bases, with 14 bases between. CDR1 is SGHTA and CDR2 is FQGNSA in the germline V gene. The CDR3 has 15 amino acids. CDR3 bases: TGTGCCAGCAGCCGGAGGGCCCGTTCCACAGATACGCAGTATTTT. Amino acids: CASSRRARSTDTQYF.